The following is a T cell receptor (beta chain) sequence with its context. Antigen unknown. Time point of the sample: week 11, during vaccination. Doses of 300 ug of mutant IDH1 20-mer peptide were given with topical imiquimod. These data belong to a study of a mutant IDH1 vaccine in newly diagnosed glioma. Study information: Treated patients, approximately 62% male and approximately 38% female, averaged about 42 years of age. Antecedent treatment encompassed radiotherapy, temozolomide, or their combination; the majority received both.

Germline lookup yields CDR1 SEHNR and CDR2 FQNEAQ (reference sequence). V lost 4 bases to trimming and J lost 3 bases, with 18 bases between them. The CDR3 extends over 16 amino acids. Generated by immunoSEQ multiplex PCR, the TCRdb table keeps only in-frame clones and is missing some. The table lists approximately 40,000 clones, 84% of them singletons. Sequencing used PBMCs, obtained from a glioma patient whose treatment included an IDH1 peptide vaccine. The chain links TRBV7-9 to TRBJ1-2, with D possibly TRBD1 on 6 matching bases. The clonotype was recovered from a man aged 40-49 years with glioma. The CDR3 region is CASSSGARRPDYGYTF. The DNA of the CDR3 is TGTGCCAGCAGCTCAGGGGCGCGACGGCCGGACTATGGCTACACCTTC. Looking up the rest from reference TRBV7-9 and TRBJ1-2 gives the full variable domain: DTGVSQNPRHKITKRGQNVTFRCDPISEHNRLYWYRQTLGQGPEFLTYFQNEAQLEKSRLLSDRFSAERPKGSFSTLEIQRTEQGDSAMYLCASSSGARRPDYGYTFGSGTRLTVV.